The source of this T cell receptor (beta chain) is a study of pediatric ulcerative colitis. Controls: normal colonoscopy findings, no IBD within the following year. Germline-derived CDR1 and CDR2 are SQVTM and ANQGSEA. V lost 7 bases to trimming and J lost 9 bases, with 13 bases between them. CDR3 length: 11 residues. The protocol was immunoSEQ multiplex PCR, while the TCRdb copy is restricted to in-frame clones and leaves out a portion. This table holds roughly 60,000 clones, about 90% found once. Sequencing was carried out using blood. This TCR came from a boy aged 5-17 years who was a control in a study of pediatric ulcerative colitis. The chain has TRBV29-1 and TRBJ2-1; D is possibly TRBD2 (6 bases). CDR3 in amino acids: CSERLETEQFF. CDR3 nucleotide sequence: TGCAGCGAGAGACTAGAGACTGAGCAGTTCTTC.